Here is one T cell receptor (beta chain) with its context. Its cognate antigen is unknown. The CDR3 length is 14 residues. V lost 3 bases and J lost 3, with 9 bases in between. Germline CDR1 MNHEY, CDR2 SMNVEV (reference sequence). These data belong to a study of cytomegalovirus exposure and HLA in healthy donors. Study-wide points: Earlier findings revealed that most TCR beta V segments proved productive either about 90% or about 30% of the time. In vitro testing confirmed a few CMV-associated chains as specific for CMV antigens. Roughly uniform sequencing depth across donors was assumed, possibly incorrectly.

The PCR was carried out with 60 Vbeta primers and 13 Jbeta primers. TCRdb keeps only in-frame clones here, not all; method: immunoSEQ multiplex PCR. The table has around 200,000 clones, roughly four fifths seen once. Whereas donors were nominally healthy upon sampling, unrecorded immune exposures were probable. The material sequenced was PBMCs. The chain carries TRBV27 and TRBJ1-5, with D possibly TRBD1 on 6 matching bases. The source of this sequence is a man aged 45 to 65 in good health and CMV-seronegative. This chain's CDR3 is CASSFTGINQPQHF. CDR3 DNA sequence: TGTGCCAGCAGTTTTACAGGGATCAATCAGCCCCAGCATTTT.